This T cell receptor beta chain was identified during a study of blood T cell repertoires in COVID-19 (dated by TCRdb to 2020 to 2021). General notes on the study: Collaborator samples came from the United States, Italy and Spain and covered acute and convalescent phases of COVID-19. The material from the prospective study consisted of cDNA or gDNA derived from T cells, B-cell-depleted T cells, or PBMCs. The dataset comprised deeply sampled blood TCRbeta repertoires from subjects exposed to, actively infected with, or recovered from COVID-19. The repertoires were made available in a free public database intended to serve as a resource for research on the immune response to SARS-CoV-2. Samples were obtained from the ongoing ImmuneRACE study (first 160 participants) and from 950 to 1,500 subjects provided by 6 global collaborators. Sample metadata almost always included a de-identified subject ID, COVID-19 status, age in years and sex. HLA class I and class II types, where available, came from metadata supplied by the sample provider rather than from assay-based typing. Results the study describes overall, beyond this receptor: The quantity of clinical and demographic metadata differed by source and by participant and was supplied without curation.

TCRbeta CDR3 regions were amplified from genomic DNA by means of the immunoSEQ Assay, a bias-controlled multiplex PCR. In the source study's methods: The number of nucleated cells in each sample was estimated from the amplification of reference gene primers within the assay. Sequence reads were collapsed and filtered to measure the absolute abundance of every unique TCRbeta CDR3 rearrangement. Productive Simpson clonality was computed per sample as the square root of Simpson's diversity index over productive rearrangements. The clones in this table, taken by TCRdb from immuneACCESS, are in-frame only. Not every clone is retained; where verified, under half of the shortfall comes from an unresolved V gene, and the cause of the rest is unknown. V, J and clone size derive from that table, while D and trimming were established from the DNA sequence. The sample contains about 430,000 clones, around 87% of them found a single time. About 0.89% of the sample rests with the top ten.

V was cut back by 4 bases and J by 11 bases, leaving a gap of 14 bases between them. From cysteine to phenylalanine, the CDR3 is 11 amino acids long. Only CDR3 DNA remains: 33 bases, in frame from the first base. CDR1 and CDR2, looked up from the germline V gene (reference sequence), are DFQATT and SNEGSKA. A word on this clone: No antigen is known for it. No base qualities exist here, and no much larger clone lies one base off it.

Participants in the prospective study were aged about 18 to 100 years, lived in 24 United States geographic areas, and enrolled through a virtual design. In the prospective study, participants were assigned to cohorts based on the clinical history participants reported in a screening survey and a study questionnaire. Mobile phlebotomists in the prospective study collected whole blood, serum and a nasopharyngeal or oropharyngeal swab from every participant. Additional blood draws and questionnaires over an approximately 2-month period could optionally be provided by prospective study participants. Prospective study blood samples were shipped either frozen or at room temperature before DNA extraction.

The specimen was PBMCs or T cells enriched from blood (not recorded which). The clonotype originates from a woman under 40 with acute COVID-19. This receptor chain uses TRBV20-1 and TRBJ1-1; TRBD1 is a weak D gene call, 6 bases matching. The CDR3 region has the sequence CSATNRDRAFF. In nucleotides, the sequence is TGCAGTGCTACAAACAGGGATCGGGCTTTCTTT.